This T cell receptor beta chain stems from a study of cytomegalovirus exposure and HLA in healthy donors. Study-level findings and limits: Association of a missense DCLRE1C variant with TCR beta V- and J-gene trimming was reported in a later analysis. A previous analysis found most TCR beta V segments productive roughly 87% or roughly 30% of the time.

Of note for this clone: Its target is unknown.

These donors counted as nominally healthy when sampled, but unrecorded immune exposures were likely. Primers for the PCR totalled 60 Vbeta and 13 Jbeta. This table comes from immunoSEQ multiplex PCR, and its TCRdb copy is limited to in-frame clones, with some not included. The repertoire holds roughly 140,000 clones, with 55% to 70% as singletons. This CDR3 is 13 amino acids long. The V end was cut by 5 bases, the J end by 5 bases, with 10 bases between. The germline V gene encodes CDR1 GTSNPN and CDR2 SVGIG (reference sequence). The sequenced material came from PBMCs. This clonotype was sampled from a woman in her twenties or thirties in good health and CMV-seropositive. This chain connects TRBV30 to TRBJ1-6; tentatively, D is TRBD1 (5 bases). The CDR3 nucleotides are TGTGCCTGGGACAGACAAAATAATTCACCCCTCCACTTT. Its translation is CAWDRQNNSPLHF.